This T cell receptor (beta chain) comes out of a study of cytomegalovirus exposure and HLA in healthy donors. Study-wide findings and caveats: TCR beta V- and J-gene trimming, according to a later analysis, was linked to a missense DCLRE1C variant.

Comment on this clone: Its antigen is still unknown. Germline and junction disagree at one end, which may indicate a read error. The same CDR3 can be traced to other DNA sequences in this sample.

Researchers ran the PCR with 60 Vbeta and 13 Jbeta primers. The protocol was immunoSEQ multiplex PCR, while the TCRdb copy is restricted to in-frame clones and leaves out a portion. The sample shows approximately 240,000 clones, 77% of them seen only once. Germline loops: CDR1 GTSNPN, CDR2 SVGIG (reference sequence). The CDR3 spans 15 residues. Sequenced input: PBMCs. The genes are TRBV30 and TRBJ2-7, with 10 bases identical to TRBD2. The origin of this receptor is a woman aged 55-70 years in good health and CMV-seropositive. CDR3 residues: CAWRRLLAGVHEQYF. CDR3 bases: TGTGCCTGGAGGCGGCTCCTAGCGGGAGTCCACGAGCAGTATTTC.